This T cell receptor (beta chain) was captured in a study of blood T cell repertoires in COVID-19. The V gene's germline CDR1 is SEHNR and CDR2 FQNEAQ (reference sequence). V dropped 4 bases and J dropped 5 bases, with 8 bases sitting between them. CDR3 length equals 12 residues. The table came from immunoSEQ multiplex PCR; TCRdb's copy has only in-frame clones and leaves some out. The sample contains approximately 50,000 clones, roughly 86% of which appear only once. The sample taken for sequencing was peripheral blood. This sequence was found in a human donor in a cohort sampled during active COVID-19. The chain recombines TRBV7-9 with TRBJ1-1; D possibly corresponds to TRBD1 (5 bases). The CDR3 here is CASSWGGTEAFF. The DNA for the CDR3 is TGTGCCAGCAGCTGGGGGGGTACTGAAGCTTTCTTT.